Each of the 10 T cell receptor beta chains below was sequenced from the same sample in a study of blood T cell repertoires in COVID-19. TCRdb's copy holds only in-frame clones and misses some; the assay was immunoSEQ multiplex PCR. The table lists 300,000 to 450,000 clones, 85% of them singletons. Input material: peripheral blood. These receptors originate from a woman aged 18-35 years with acute or convalescent COVID-19.

This rearrangement joins TRBV9 to TRBJ1-3, with 7 bases lining up with TRBD1. CDR3 length equals 15 residues. Germline V gene lookup returns CDR1 SGDLS and CDR2 YYNGEE. V was pared by 4 bases and J by 0 bases, with 4 bases of the junction left unmatched. This CDR3 is CASSFRDSSGNTIYF. The CDR3 DNA reads as TGTGCCAGCAGCTTCCGGGACAGCTCTGGAAACACCATATATTTT.

This chain connects TRBV30 to TRBJ1-5; tentative D call: TRBD1 (6 bases). Per the germline V gene, CDR1 is GTSNPN and CDR2 is SVGIG (reference sequence). The V end was cut by 3 bases, the J end by 2 bases, with 11 bases between. The CDR3 is 14 amino acids. CDR3 nucleotides: TGTGCCTGGAGCACAGGGTCAGGCAATCAGCCCCAGCATTTT. As protein: CAWSTGSGNQPQHF.

In DNA, the CDR3 is TGTGCCAGCAGCAAAGCGATCGGAGGGGTCGGCGGCTACACCTTC. Protein: CASSKAIGGVGGYTF. V is TRBV21-1 and J is TRBJ1-2. TRBV21-1 is a documented pseudogene. The CDR3 has 15 amino acids.

CDR3 in amino acids: CASSPPGQGGGELFF. The CDR3 DNA reads as TGCGCCAGCAGCCCCCCGGGACAGGGGGGCGGGGAGCTGTTTTTT. The J gene is TRBJ2-2, the V gene TRBV5-1; 11 nucleotides agree with TRBD1. With 4 bases clipped from V and 7 bases from J, the junction kept 6 bases outside the gene matches. Germline V gives CDR1 SGHRS, CDR2 YFSETQ. CDR3 size: 15 residues. Full variable domain (missing parts from reference TRBV5-1 and TRBJ2-2): KAGVTQTPRYLIKTRGQQVTLSCSPISGHRSVSWYQQTPGQGLQFLFEYFSETQRNKGNFPGRFSGRQFSNSRSEMNVSTLELGDSALYLCASSPPGQGGGELFFGEGSRLTVL.

The gene calls are TRBV19 and TRBJ1-3; D not resolved. The length of the CDR3 is 17 residues. Germline-derived CDR1 and CDR2 are LNHDA and SQIVND (reference sequence). The V gene lost 5 bases and the J gene lost 3 bases, with 20 bases spanning the gap. As DNA, the CDR3 is TGTGCCAGTAGTCCCCGCGGCGTCTCGGCGCGTGGAAACACCATATATTTT. Its translation: CASSPRGVSARGNTIYF.

J is TRBJ2-7 and V is TRBV29-1; TRBD1 might be the D (5 bases). The ends were cut back, 4 bases at V and 3 bases at J, with 16 bases in the middle. CDR3 length: 14 amino acids. CDR1 SQVTM and CDR2 ANQGSEA come from the germline V gene. The CDR3 DNA reads TGCAGCGTTGTCGACAGAAACAAAATCTACGAGCAGTACTTC. Protein sequence: CSVVDRNKIYEQYF.

The chain links TRBV2 to TRBJ1-2, with a possible D match to TRBD1 (6 bases). V was pared by 6 bases and J by 7 bases, with 15 bases between. The germline CDR1 and CDR2 sequences are SNHLY and FYNNEI. The CDR3 runs to 13 residues. For the CDR3, the DNA is TGTGCCAGCAGGTCAGGGGAGTACGGTGGCTACACCTTC. Amino acids: CASRSGEYGGYTF.

This rearrangement joins TRBV18 to TRBJ2-5; no firm D call. CDR1 is KGHSH, CDR2 LQKENI, per germline. The germline V and J ends were trimmed by 2 bases and 1 base, with 8 bases remaining between them. The CDR3 has 14 amino acids. The CDR3 here is CASSPVPSQETQYF. The CDR3 region has the DNA TGTGCCAGCTCACCAGTTCCTAGCCAAGAGACCCAGTACTTC. The variable domain in full, with the rest retrieved from reference TRBV18 and TRBJ2-5, is NAGVMQNPRHLVRRRGQEARLRCSPMKGHSHVYWYRQLPEEGLKFMVYLQKENIIDESGMPKERFSAEFPKEGPSILRIQQVVRGDSAAYFCASSPVPSQETQYFGPGTRLLVL.

V usage is TRBV27 and J usage is TRBJ2-6, with D unclear. This CDR3 has 14 residues. Trimming took 6 bases from V and 4 from J, leaving 10 bases between them. The germline V gene has CDR1 MNHEY and CDR2 SMNVEV (reference sequence). The CDR3 reads CASSQFAGANVLTF. CDR3 bases: TGTGCCAGCAGCCAGTTCGCCGGGGCCAACGTCCTGACTTTC.

This clone was found once. This chain connects TRBV6-1 to TRBJ1-1; D possibly corresponds to TRBD1 (6 bases). Trimming left V 2 bases short and J 5 bases short, with 12 bases between. CDR3 length equals 14 residues. Germline V gene sequence: CDR1 MNHNS, CDR2 SASEGT. CDR3 coding DNA: TGTGCCAGCAGTGAAACAGGGCCGGGGACTGAAGCTTTCTTT. Its translation: CASSETGPGTEAFF.